The 5 T cell receptor beta chains listed next were all sequenced from one sample in a study of tumor and adjacent non-tumor tissue in lung cancer. No cell sorting was done before RNA was extracted from the tissue. More than 3 cm separated this lung sample from the edge of the tumor. The library came from three nested PCR rounds adapted from ARM-PCR protocols. MiXCR was run by TCRdb on the multiplex PCR reads, yielding one entry per CDR3 protein. This sample has about 110,000 distinct CDR3 sequences, with about 61% found just once. The sample was distant non-tumor lung tissue. These receptors originate from a man aged 60-69 years with non-small cell lung cancer.

A note on this clonotype: Here the CDR3 omits its conserved ending phenylalanine or tryptophan, so a read error is the likely source. The chain has TRBV29-1 and TRBJ2-5; 8 nucleotides agree with TRBD2. The germline V gene encodes CDR1 SQVTM and CDR2 ANQGSEA. J gave up 4 bases and V 5 bases, and 12 bases lay outside the gene matches. The CDR3 is 15 residues long. The CDR3 sequence: CSVRKTGGPTETQYL. In DNA form, the CDR3 reads TGCAGCGTTCGTAAAACGGGAGGGCCGACAGAGACCCAGTACTTA.

On this clonotype: At one boundary the junction diverges from the germline segment, which might be a read error. V gene TRBV11-3 combines with J gene TRBJ2-2; a possible D gene is TRBD2 (5 bases). CDR3 length equals 14 residues. Germline CDR1 and CDR2: SGHNT and YENEEA. The CDR3 region is CASSPEGLTGEQFF. CDR3 sequence (DNA): TGTGCCAGCAGCCCCGAAGGGCTCACCGGGGAGCAGTTTTTT. Full variable domain (rest looked up from reference TRBV11-3 and TRBJ2-2): EAGVVQSPRYKIIEKKQPVAFWCNPISGHNTLYWYLQNLGQGPELLIRYENEEAVDDSQLPKDRFSAERLKGVDSTLKIQPAELGDSAVYLCASSPEGLTGEQFFGEGSRLTVL.

V usage is TRBV30 and J usage is TRBJ2-7; TRBD2 might be the D (6 bases). V shed 2 bases and J shed 6 bases, with 17 bases lying between them. Germline CDR1 reads GTSNPN; CDR2 reads SVGIG (reference sequence). The CDR3 extends over 14 amino acids. For the CDR3, the DNA is TGTGCCTGGAGTATCGCGGAAGGGACTGGCGAGCAGTACTTC. Translation gives CAWSIAEGTGEQYF.

This clonotype is deemed medium-sized (0.01 to 0.1%). This chain links TRBV29-1 with TRBJ2-5; TRBD1 or TRBD2 may be the D gene (5 bases each). Per the germline V gene, CDR1 is SQVTM and CDR2 is ANQGSEA. The CDR3 length is 13 residues. V dropped 7 bases and J dropped 1 base, with 13 bases sitting between them. CDR3 nucleotide sequence: TGCAGCGGGAAGTCGGGGACCCAAGAGACCCAGTACTTC. Protein sequence: CSGKSGTQETQYF. Supplemented by reference TRBV29-1 and TRBJ2-5, the full variable domain reads SAVISQKPSRDICQRGTSLTIQCQVDSQVTMMFWYRQQPGQSLTLIATANQGSEATYESGFVIDKFPISRPNLTFSTLTVSNMSPEDSSIYLCSGKSGTQETQYFGPGTRLLVL.

This clonotype has only a few counts. One end of the junction varies from germline; a read error may be responsible. The chain recombines TRBV7-8 with TRBJ2-7; D is ambiguous. Germline V CDR1 and CDR2: SGHVS, FQNEAQ. The CDR3 sequence is 11 residues long. For the CDR3, the DNA is TGTACCAGCAGCCAATATTACGAGCAGTACTTC. Translated: CTSSQYYEQYF. The whole variable domain, filled in from reference TRBV7-8 and TRBJ2-7, reads GAGVSQSPRYKVAKRGQDVALRCDPISGHVSLFWYQQALGQGPEFLTYFQNEAQLDKSGLPSDRFFAERPEGSVSTLKIQRTQQEDSAVYLCTSSQYYEQYFGPGTRLTVT.